This T cell receptor beta chain was observed in a study of blood T cell repertoires in COVID-19. Sequenced by immunoSEQ multiplex PCR; TCRdb stores in-frame clones only, minus some. Among over 250,000 clones listed, about 89% were seen once. The trim removed 5 bases at V and 2 bases at J, leaving 6 bases unmatched. CDR3 length: 15 residues. Germline V gives CDR1 SGHTA, CDR2 FQGNSA. This receptor was identified in a man aged 35 to 55 who had recovered from COVID-19. Sequencing used peripheral blood. This rearrangement joins TRBV7-2 to TRBJ2-1; 7 bases agree with TRBD1. CDR3 sequence (DNA): TGTGCCAGCAGCCTAGGACAGGCAACCTACAATGAGCAGTTCTTC. It specifies CASSLGQATYNEQFF.